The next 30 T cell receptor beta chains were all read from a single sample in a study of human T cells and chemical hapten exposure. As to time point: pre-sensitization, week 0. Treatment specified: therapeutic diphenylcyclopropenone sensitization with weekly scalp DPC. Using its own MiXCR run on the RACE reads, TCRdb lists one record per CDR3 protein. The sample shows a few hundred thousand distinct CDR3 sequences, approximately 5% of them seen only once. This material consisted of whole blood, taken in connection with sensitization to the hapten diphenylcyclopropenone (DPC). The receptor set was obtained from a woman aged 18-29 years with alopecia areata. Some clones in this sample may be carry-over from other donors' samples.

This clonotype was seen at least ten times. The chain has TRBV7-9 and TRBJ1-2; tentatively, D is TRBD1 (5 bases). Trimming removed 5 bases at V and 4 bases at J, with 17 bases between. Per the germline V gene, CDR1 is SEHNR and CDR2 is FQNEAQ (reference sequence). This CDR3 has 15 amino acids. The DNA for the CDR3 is TGTGCCAGCAGCAAACGGGGGGAGGTGACCTATGGCTACACCTTC. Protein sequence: CASSKRGEVTYGYTF. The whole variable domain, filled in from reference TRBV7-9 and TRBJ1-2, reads DTGVSQNPRHKITKRGQNVTFRCDPISEHNRLYWYRQTLGQGPEFLTYFQNEAQLEKSRLLSDRFSAERPKGSFSTLEIQRTEQGDSAMYLCASSKRGEVTYGYTFGSGTRLTVV.

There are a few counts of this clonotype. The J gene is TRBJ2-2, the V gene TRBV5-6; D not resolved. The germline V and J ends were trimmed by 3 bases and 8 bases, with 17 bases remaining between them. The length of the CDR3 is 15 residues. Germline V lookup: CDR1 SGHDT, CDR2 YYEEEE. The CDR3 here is CASSSPGLESGELFF. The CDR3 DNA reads TGTGCCAGCAGCTCACCGGGCCTGGAGTCTGGGGAGCTGTTTTTT.

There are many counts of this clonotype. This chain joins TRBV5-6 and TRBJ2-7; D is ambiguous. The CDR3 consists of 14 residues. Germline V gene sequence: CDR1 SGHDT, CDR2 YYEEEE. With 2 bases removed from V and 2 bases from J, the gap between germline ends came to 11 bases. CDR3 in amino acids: CASSLQQNAYEQYF. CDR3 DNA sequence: TGTGCCAGCAGCTTACAGCAGAACGCCTACGAGCAGTACTTC.

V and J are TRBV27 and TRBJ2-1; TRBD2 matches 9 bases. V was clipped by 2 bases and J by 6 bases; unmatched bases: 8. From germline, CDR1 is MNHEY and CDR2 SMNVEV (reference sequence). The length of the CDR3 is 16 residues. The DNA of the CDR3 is TGTGCCAGCAGTTTAATTTCGGCGGGGGGGCCCAATGAGCAGTTCTTC. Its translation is CASSLISAGGPNEQFF.

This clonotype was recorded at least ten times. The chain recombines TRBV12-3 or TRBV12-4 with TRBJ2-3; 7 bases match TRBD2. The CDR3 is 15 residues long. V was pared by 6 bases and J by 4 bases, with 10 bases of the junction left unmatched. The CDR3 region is CASSPSGGGADTQYF. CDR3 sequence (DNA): TGTGCCAGCAGCCCGTCGGGGGGAGGGGCAGATACGCAGTATTTT.

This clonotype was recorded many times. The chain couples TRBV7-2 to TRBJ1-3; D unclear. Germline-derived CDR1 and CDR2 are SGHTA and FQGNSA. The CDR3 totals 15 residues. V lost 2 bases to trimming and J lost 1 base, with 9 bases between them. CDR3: CASSLYDSSGNTIYF. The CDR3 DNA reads TGTGCCAGCAGCTTATATGACTCTTCTGGAAACACCATATATTTT. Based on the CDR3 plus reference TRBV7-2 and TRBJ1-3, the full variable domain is GAGVSQSPSNKVTEKGKDVELRCDPISGHTALYWYRQSLGQGLEFLIYFQGNSAPDKSGLPSDRFSAERTGGSVSTLTIQRTQQEDSAVYLCASSLYDSSGNTIYFGEGSWLTVV.

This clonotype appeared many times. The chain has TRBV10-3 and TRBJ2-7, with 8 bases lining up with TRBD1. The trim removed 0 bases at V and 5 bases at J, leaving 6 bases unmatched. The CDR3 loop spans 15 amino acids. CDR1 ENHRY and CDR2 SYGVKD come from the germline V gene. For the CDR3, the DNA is TGTGCCATCAGTGAGTCTCGGGCAGGGGGCGACGAGCAGTACTTC. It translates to CAISESRAGGDEQYF.

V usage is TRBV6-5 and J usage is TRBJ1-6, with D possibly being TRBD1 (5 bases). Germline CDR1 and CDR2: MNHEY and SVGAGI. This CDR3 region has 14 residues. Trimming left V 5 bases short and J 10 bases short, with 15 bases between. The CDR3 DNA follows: TGTGCCAGCAGTCCCAGGGCGGGAGGATCACCCCTCCACTTT. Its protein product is CASSPRAGGSPLHF.

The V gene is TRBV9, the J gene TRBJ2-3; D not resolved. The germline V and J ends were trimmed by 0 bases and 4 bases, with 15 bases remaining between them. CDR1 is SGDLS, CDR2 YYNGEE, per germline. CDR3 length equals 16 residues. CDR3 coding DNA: TGTGCCAGCAGCGTAGTGGGGTGGAGTTTCCCAGATACGCAGTATTTT. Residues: CASSVVGWSFPDTQYF.

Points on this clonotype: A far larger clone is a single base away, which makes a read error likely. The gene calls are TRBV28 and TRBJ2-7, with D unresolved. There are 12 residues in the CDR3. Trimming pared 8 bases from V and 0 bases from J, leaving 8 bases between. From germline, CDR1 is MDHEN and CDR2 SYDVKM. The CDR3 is CASRADSYEQYF. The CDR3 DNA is TGTGCCAGCCGGGCGGACTCCTACGAGCAGTACTTC.

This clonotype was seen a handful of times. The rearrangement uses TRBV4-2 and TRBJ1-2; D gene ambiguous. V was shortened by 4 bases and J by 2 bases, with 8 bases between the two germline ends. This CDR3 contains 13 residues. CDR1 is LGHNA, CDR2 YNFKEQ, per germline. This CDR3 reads CASSRLGNYGYTF. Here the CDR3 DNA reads TGTGCCAGCAGCCGGTTGGGCAACTATGGCTACACCTTC.

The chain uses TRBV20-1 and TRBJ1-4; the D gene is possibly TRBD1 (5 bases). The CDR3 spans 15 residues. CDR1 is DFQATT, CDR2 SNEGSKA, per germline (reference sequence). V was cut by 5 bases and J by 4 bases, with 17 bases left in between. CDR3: CSAGPPGRVNEKLFF. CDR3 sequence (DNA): TGCAGTGCTGGACCACCGGGACGGGTTAATGAAAAACTGTTTTTT.

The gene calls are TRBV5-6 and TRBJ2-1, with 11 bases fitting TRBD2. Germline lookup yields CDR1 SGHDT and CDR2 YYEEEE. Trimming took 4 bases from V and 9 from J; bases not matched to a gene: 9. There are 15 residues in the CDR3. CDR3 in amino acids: CASSLSGGVFGEQFF. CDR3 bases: TGTGCCAGCAGCCTTAGCGGGGGGGTATTCGGTGAGCAGTTCTTC.

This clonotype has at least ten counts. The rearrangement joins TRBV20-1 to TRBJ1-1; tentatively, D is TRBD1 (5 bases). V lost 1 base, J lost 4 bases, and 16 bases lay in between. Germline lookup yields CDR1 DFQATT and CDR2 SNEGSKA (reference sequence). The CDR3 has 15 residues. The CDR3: CSARAPTIGGTEAFF. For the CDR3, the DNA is TGCAGTGCTAGAGCCCCCACGATCGGGGGCACTGAAGCTTTCTTT.

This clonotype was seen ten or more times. CDR3 sequence (DNA): TGCGCCAGCAGCTTGGAAGGGACAGGGGAAAATCAGCCCCAGCATTTT. Amino acid sequence: CASSLEGTGENQPQHF. The rearrangement links TRBV5-1 to TRBJ1-5; 10 nucleotides line up with TRBD1. The CDR3 extends over 16 amino acids. CDR1 is SGHRS and CDR2 is YFSETQ in the germline V gene. V gave up 0 bases and J gave up 4 bases; unmatched junction bases: 4.

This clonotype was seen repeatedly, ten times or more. This chain's CDR3 is CAIGTGAGGNQPQHF. The CDR3 region has the DNA TGTGCCATAGGGACAGGGGCAGGGGGCAATCAGCCCCAGCATTTT. V usage is TRBV2 and J usage is TRBJ1-5; 10 bases match TRBD1. CDR1 is SNHLY and CDR2 is FYNNEI in the germline V gene. J was trimmed by 2 bases and V by 10 bases; bases with no gene match: 8. This CDR3 is 15 amino acids long. The entire variable domain, with the rest obtained from reference TRBV2 and TRBJ1-5, is as follows: EPEVTQTPSHQVTQMGQEVILRCVPISNHLYFYWYRQILGQKVEFLVSFYNNEISEKSEIFDDQFSVERPDGSNFTLKIRSTKLEDSAMYFCAIGTGAGGNQPQHFGDGTRLSIL.

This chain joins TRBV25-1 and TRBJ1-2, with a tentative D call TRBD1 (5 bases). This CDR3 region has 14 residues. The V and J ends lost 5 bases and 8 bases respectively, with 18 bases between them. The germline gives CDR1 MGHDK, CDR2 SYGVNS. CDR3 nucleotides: TGTGCCAGCAGTTCGGGGACCCTCTCTAACGGCTACACCTTC. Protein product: CASSSGTLSNGYTF.

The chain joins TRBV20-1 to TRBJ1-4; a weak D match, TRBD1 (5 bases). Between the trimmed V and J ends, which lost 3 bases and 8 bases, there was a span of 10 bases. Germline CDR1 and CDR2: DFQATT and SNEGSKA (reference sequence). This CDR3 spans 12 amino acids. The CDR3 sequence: CSARQGREKLFF. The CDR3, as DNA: TGCAGTGCTAGGCAGGGACGCGAAAAACTGTTTTTT.

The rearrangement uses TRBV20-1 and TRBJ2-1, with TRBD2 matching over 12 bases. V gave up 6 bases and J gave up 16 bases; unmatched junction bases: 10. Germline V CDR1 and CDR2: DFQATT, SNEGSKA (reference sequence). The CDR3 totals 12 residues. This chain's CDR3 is CSALPTSGGLFF. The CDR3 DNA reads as TGCAGTGCCCTCCCGACTAGCGGGGGTCTTTTCTTC.

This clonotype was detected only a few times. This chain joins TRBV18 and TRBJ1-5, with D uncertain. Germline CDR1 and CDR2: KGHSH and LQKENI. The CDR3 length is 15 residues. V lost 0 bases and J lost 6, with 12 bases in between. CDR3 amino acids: CASSPPAARSQPQHF. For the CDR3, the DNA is TGTGCCAGCTCACCACCGGCCGCGAGGAGTCAGCCCCAGCATTTT.

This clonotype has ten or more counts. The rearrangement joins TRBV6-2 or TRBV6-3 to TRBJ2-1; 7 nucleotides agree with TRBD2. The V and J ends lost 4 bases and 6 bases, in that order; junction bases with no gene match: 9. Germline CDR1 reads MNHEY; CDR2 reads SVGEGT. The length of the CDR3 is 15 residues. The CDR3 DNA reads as TGTGCCAGCAGTTTCAACCGGGACTACTCCAATGAGCAGTTCTTC. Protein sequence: CASSFNRDYSNEQFF.

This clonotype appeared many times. The CDR3 protein is CASSQVGRENTEAFF. The CDR3 nucleotides are TGCGCCAGCAGCCAAGTCGGCAGGGAGAACACTGAAGCTTTCTTT. The chain employs TRBV4-3 and TRBJ1-1, with D maybe TRBD1 (5 bases). Germline values: CDR1 LGHNA, CDR2 YSLEER. The V end was cut by 1 base, the J end by 1 base, with 10 bases between. This CDR3 comprises 15 residues.

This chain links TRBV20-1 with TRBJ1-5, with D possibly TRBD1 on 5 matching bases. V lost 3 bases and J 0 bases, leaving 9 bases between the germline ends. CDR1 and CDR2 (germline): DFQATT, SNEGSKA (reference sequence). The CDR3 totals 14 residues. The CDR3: CSARGGNSNQPQHF. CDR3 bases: TGCAGTGCTAGGGGGGGGAATAGCAATCAGCCCCAGCATTTT.

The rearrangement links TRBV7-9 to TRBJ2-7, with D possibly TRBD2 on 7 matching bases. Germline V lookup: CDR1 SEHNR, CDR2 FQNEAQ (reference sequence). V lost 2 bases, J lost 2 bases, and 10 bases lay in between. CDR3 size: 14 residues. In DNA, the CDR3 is TGTGCCAGCAGCTTACCGGGGGGCGCCTACGAGCAGTACTTC. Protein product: CASSLPGGAYEQYF.

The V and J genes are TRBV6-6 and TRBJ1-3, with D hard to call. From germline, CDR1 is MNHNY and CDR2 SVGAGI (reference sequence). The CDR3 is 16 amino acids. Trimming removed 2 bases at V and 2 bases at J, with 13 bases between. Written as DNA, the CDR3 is TGTGCCAGCAGTTACCCCGCTGGACTGGCTGGAAACACCATATATTTT. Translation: CASSYPAGLAGNTIYF.

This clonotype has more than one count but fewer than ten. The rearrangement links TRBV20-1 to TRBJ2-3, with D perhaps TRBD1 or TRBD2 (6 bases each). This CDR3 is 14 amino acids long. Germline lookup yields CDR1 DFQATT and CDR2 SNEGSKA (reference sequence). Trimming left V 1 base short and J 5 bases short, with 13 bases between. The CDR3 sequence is CSARAGAVGDTQYF. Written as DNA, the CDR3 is TGCAGTGCTAGAGCGGGGGCGGTTGGAGATACGCAGTATTTT.

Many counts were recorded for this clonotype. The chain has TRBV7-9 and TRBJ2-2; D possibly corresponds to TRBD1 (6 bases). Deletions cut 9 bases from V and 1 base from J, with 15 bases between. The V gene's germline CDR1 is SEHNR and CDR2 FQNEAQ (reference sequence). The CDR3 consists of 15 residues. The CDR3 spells CASPLPGQNTGELFF. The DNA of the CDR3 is TGTGCCAGTCCGCTTCCGGGACAGAACACCGGGGAGCTGTTTTTT.

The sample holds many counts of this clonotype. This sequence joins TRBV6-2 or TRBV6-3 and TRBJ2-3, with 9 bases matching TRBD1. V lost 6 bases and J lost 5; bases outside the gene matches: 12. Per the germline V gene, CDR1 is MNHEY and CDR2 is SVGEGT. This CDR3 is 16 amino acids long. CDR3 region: CASRSQGAHKRDTQYF. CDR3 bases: TGTGCCAGCAGATCACAGGGGGCGCACAAGAGAGATACGCAGTATTTT.

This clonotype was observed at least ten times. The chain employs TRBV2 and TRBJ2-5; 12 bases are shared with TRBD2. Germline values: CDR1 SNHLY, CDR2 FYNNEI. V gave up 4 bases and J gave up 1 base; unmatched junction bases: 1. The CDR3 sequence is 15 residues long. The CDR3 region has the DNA TGTGCCAGCAGTGCACTAGCGGGGGGCCAAGAGACCCAGTACTTC. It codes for CASSALAGGQETQYF.

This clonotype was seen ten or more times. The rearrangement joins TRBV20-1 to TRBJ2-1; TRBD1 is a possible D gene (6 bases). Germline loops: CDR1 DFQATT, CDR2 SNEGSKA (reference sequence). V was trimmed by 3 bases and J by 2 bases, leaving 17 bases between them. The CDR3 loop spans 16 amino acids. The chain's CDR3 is CSARARRGAAYNEQFF. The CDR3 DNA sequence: TGCAGTGCTAGGGCCCGCAGGGGTGCGGCCTACAATGAGCAGTTCTTC.